This is a list of T cell receptor beta chains from one sample in a study of CD8+ T cells in alopecia areata. Profiling relied on immunoSEQ multiplex PCR, and the TCRdb table lists in-frame clones only, not all of them. The sample has around 100,000 clones, about nine tenths seen once. The sequenced sample was CD8+ T cells sorted from blood, obtained at approximately week 31, from a patient treated with tofacitinib. The receptors shown here come from a human donor with alopecia areata. The CDR3 runs from the conserved cysteine through the conserved F or W. The D gene is left open where the match is weak. The listing skips clone size in some rows; elsewhere it reads once, few, many or a size class.

clone_size,v_call,d_call,j_call,cdr3_aa,cdr3_nt
NA,TRBV23-1,NA,TRBJ2-2,CASSQDFHWSPGELFF,TGCGCCAGCAGTCAAGACTTTCATTGGAGTCCCGGGGAGCTGTTTTTT
NA,TRBV29-1,TRBD1,TRBJ1-5,CSVDDREGQPQHF,TGCAGCGTCGACGACAGGGAGGGTCAGCCCCAGCATTTT
NA,TRBV6-5,NA,TRBJ2-5,CASSPTTGQETQYF,TGTGCCAGCAGCCCCACGACAGGCCAAGAGACCCAGTACTTC
NA,TRBV27,TRBD1,TRBJ2-3,CASSLYRDRITDTQYF,TGTGCCAGCAGTTTATATCGGGACAGGATCACAGATACGCAGTATTTT
NA,TRBV19,NA,TRBJ2-2,CASSTGEGTGELFF,TGTGCCAGTAGTACAGGGGAAGGCACCGGGGAGCTGTTTTTT
few,TRBV10-3,NA,TRBJ2-4,CAISESETVGLQYF,TGTGCCATCAGTGAGTCAGAAACTGTCGGCCTTCAGTACTTC
NA,TRBV2,NA,TRBJ2-7,CASSASYEQYF,TGTGCCAGCAGTGCCAGCTACGAGCAGTACTTC
NA,TRBV27,TRBD1,TRBJ2-7,CASSPYRGLYEQYF,TGTGCCAGCAGTCCTTACAGGGGGCTGTATGAGCAGTACTTC
NA,TRBV10-3,NA,TRBJ2-1,CASARETTPNEQFF,TGTGCCTCCGCGCGCGAGACGACCCCCAATGAGCAGTTCTTC
NA,TRBV5-4,NA,TRBJ1-6,CASSLAGNNSPLHF,TGTGCCAGCAGCTTGGCGGGGAATAATTCACCCCTCCACTTT
few,TRBV14,NA,TRBJ2-7,CASSPRSGILEQYF,TGTGCCAGCAGCCCCCGGAGTGGCATACTCGAGCAGTACTTC
once,TRBV11-3,NA,TRBJ2-7,CASSQHTGDYEQYF,TGTGCCAGCAGCCAACACACCGGGGACTACGAGCAGTACTTC
once,TRBV27,NA,TRBJ1-6,CASSSGLPDSPLHF,TGTGCCAGCAGTTCGGGACTGCCGGATTCACCCCTCCACTTT
NA,TRBV27,TRBD2,TRBJ2-1,CASSPSGGGNEQFF,TGTGCCAGCAGCCCCAGCGGGGGTGGGAATGAGCAGTTCTTC
NA,TRBV30,NA,TRBJ2-1,CAWRRPGINEQFF,TGTGCCTGGAGACGTCCAGGGATCAATGAGCAGTTCTTC
NA,TRBV30,NA,TRBJ2-1,CAWIPRWNEQFF,TGTGCCTGGATCCCCAGGTGGAATGAGCAGTTCTTC
NA,TRBV27,NA,TRBJ1-1,CASSSVMGAFF,TGTGCCAGCAGTTCCGTGATGGGAGCTTTCTTT
NA,TRBV7-8,NA,TRBJ2-7,CASSPDGTGEQYF,TGTGCCAGCAGCCCGGACGGGACCGGAGAGCAGTACTTC
NA,TRBV28,NA,TRBJ2-7,CASRTVVGSADYEQYF,TGTGCCAGCAGAACCGTCGTTGGTAGCGCAGACTACGAGCAGTACTTC
NA,TRBV10-1,NA,TRBJ2-5,CASSESSYDGTRETQYF,TGCGCCAGCAGTGAGTCCTCATACGACGGAACAAGGGAGACCCAGTACTTC
NA,TRBV7-9,NA,TRBJ2-3,CASSLAYQSTDTQYF,TGTGCCAGCAGCTTAGCGTACCAGAGCACAGATACGCAGTATTTT
NA,TRBV27,TRBD2,TRBJ2-1,CASSLVGRGEQFF,TGTGCCAGCAGTTTAGTAGGGAGGGGTGAGCAGTTCTTC
NA,TRBV5-1,TRBD1,TRBJ2-7,CASSLSGGEQYF,TGCGCCAGCAGCTTGTCAGGGGGCGAGCAGTACTTC
NA,TRBV27,TRBD1,TRBJ1-2,CASSPPGQALYGYTF,TGTGCCAGCAGCCCCCCGGGACAGGCCCTCTATGGCTACACCTTC
NA,TRBV7-9,TRBD1,TRBJ1-2,CASSLPWTGGTYGYTF,TGTGCCAGCAGCTTACCATGGACAGGGGGGACCTATGGCTACACCTTC
once,TRBV5-4,NA,TRBJ1-2,CASSTDSYGYTF,TGTGCCAGCAGCACGGACAGCTATGGCTACACCTTC
once,TRBV7-6,TRBD2,TRBJ2-5,CASSLARGEETQYF,TGTGCCAGCAGCTTAGCGCGGGGGGAAGAGACCCAGTACTTC
NA,TRBV27,NA,TRBJ2-3,CASSQTGATDTQYF,TGTGCCAGCAGCCAAACAGGAGCCACAGATACGCAGTATTTT
NA,TRBV21-1,NA,TRBJ1-5,CASSRRRGRRNQPQHF,TGTGCCAGCAGCCGACGCAGGGGGCGACGCAATCAGCCCCAGCATTTT
NA,TRBV6-1,NA,TRBJ1-1,CASSEGGTEAFF,TGTGCCAGCAGTGAAGGCGGGACTGAAGCTTTCTTT
NA,TRBV7-8,NA,TRBJ2-7,CASSLYGDTSPKSYEQYF,TGTGCCAGCAGCTTATATGGGGACACCTCTCCCAAGTCCTACGAGCAGTACTTC
NA,TRBV7-6,NA,TRBJ2-7,CASSPPQVPEQYF,TGTGCCAGCAGCCCACCCCAGGTGCCCGAGCAGTACTTC
NA,TRBV29-1,NA,TRBJ2-2,CSACWGDNTGELFF,TGCAGCGCTTGCTGGGGAGATAACACCGGGGAGCTGTTTTTT
NA,TRBV28,NA,TRBJ2-7,CASSYTDRTYEQYF,TGTGCCAGCAGCTATACCGACAGAACCTACGAGCAGTACTTC
NA,TRBV29-1,TRBD2,TRBJ2-7,CSVQSGAGGNFYEQYF,TGCAGCGTTCAGAGCGGAGCGGGGGGAAATTTTTACGAGCAGTACTTC
NA,TRBV15,NA,TRBJ1-4,CATSRERRGSGNEKLFF,TGTGCCACCAGCAGAGAGCGGCGAGGGTCGGGTAATGAAAAACTGTTTTTT
NA,TRBV6-6,NA,TRBJ1-6,CASSYSIGQLNSPLHF,TGTGCCAGCAGTTACAGTATCGGACAGCTTAATTCACCCCTCCACTTT
NA,TRBV29-1,TRBD1,TRBJ2-1,CSVESPDRGTYNEQFF,TGCAGCGTTGAATCGCCCGACAGGGGTACTTACAATGAGCAGTTCTTC
NA,TRBV7-9,TRBD1,TRBJ2-5,CASRPRDRGPETQYF,TGTGCCAGCAGACCCCGGGACAGGGGGCCGGAGACCCAGTACTTC
few,TRBV4-1,NA,TRBJ2-2,CASSPGTSNTGELFF,TGTGCCAGCAGCCCGGGGACGTCCAACACCGGGGAGCTGTTTTTT
NA,TRBV6-5,TRBD2,TRBJ2-7,CASTHSRGVRDEQYF,TGTGCCAGCACTCACTCCCGGGGGGTGAGGGACGAGCAGTACTTC
NA,TRBV6-5,TRBD1,TRBJ1-6,CASSYSTGGSPLHF,TGTGCCAGCAGTTACTCGACAGGGGGTAGTCCCCTCCACTTT
NA,TRBV29-1,TRBD1,TRBJ2-7,CSVVYGTVPYEQYF,TGCAGCGTTGTATATGGGACAGTACCCTACGAGCAGTACTTC
NA,TRBV29-1,NA,TRBJ1-1,CSVEENMNTEAFF,TGCAGCGTTGAAGAGAACATGAACACTGAAGCTTTCTTT
NA,TRBV9,TRBD2,TRBJ2-1,CASTGLAGGHSYNEQFF,TGTGCCAGCACGGGACTAGCGGGGGGCCACTCCTACAATGAGCAGTTCTTC
NA,TRBV7-3,NA,TRBJ2-3,CASSLTGGSDTQYF,TGTGCCAGCAGCTTAACGGGAGGCTCAGATACGCAGTATTTT
NA,TRBV10-1,NA,TRBJ2-5,CASSEDRLQETQYF,TGCGCCAGCAGTGAAGATAGATTGCAAGAGACCCAGTACTTC
NA,TRBV6-5,NA,TRBJ2-1,CASSQYNEQFF,TGTGCCAGCAGTCAATACAATGAGCAGTTCTTC
NA,TRBV28,TRBD1,TRBJ2-5,CASSSPGTEKETQYF,TGTGCCAGCAGTTCCCCCGGGACAGAGAAAGAGACCCAGTACTTC
NA,TRBV9,NA,TRBJ2-7,CASSVGGISYEQYF,TGTGCCAGCAGCGTAGGAGGGATCTCCTACGAGCAGTACTTC
NA,TRBV6-6,TRBD1,TRBJ2-1,CASREMTGLDSEQFF,TGTGCCAGCAGAGAAATGACAGGGTTGGACAGTGAGCAGTTCTTC